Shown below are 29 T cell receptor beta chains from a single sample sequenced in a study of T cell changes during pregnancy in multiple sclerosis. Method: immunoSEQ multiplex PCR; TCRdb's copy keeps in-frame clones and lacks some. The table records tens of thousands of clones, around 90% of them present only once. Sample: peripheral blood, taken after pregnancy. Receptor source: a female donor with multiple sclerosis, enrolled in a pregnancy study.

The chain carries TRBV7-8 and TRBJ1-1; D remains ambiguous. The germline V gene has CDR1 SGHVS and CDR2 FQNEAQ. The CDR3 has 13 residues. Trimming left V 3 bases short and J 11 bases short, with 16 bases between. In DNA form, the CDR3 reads TGTGCCAGCAGCTTGCGGGAGCCCTTGAGGGCTTTCTTT. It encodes CASSLREPLRAFF.

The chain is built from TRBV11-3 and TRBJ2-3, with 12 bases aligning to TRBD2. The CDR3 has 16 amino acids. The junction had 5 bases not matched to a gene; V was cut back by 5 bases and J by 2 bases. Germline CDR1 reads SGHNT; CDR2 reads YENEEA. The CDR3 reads CASSLGLAGSTDTQYF. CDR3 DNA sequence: TGTGCCAGCAGCCTAGGACTAGCGGGATCCACAGATACGCAGTATTTT.

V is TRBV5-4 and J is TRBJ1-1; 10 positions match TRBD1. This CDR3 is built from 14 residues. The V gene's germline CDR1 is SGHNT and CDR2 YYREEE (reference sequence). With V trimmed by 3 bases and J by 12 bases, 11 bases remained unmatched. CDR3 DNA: TGTGCCAGCAGCTACCGGGACAGGGGAGTTGAGTCTTTCTTT. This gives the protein CASSYRDRGVESFF.

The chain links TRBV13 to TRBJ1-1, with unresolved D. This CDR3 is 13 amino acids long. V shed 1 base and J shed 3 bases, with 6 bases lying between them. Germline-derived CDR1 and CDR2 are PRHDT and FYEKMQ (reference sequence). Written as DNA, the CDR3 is TGTGCCAGCAGCTTAGTGAGGCACACTGAAGCTTTCTTT. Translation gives CASSLVRHTEAFF. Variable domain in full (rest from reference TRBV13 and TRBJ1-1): AAGVIQSPRHLIKEKRETATLKCYPIPRHDTVYWYQQGPGQDPQFLISFYEKMQSDKGSIPDRFSAQQFSDYHSELNMSSLELGDSALYFCASSLVRHTEAFFGQGTRLTVV.

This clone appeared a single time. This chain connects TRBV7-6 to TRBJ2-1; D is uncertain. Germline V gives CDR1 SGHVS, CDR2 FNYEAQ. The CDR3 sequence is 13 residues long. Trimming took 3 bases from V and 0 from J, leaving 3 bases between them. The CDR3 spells CASSFSSYNEQFF. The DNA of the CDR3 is TGTGCCAGCAGCTTTAGCTCCTACAATGAGCAGTTCTTC.

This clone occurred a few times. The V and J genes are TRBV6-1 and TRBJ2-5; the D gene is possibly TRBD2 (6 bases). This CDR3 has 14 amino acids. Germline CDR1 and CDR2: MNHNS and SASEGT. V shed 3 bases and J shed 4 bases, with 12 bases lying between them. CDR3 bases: TGTGCCAGCAGTGAGGGGCCTAGCGTAGAGACCCAGTACTTC. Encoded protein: CASSEGPSVETQYF.

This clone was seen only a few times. The CDR3 protein is CASSGQNTGELFF. As DNA, the CDR3 is TGTGCCAGCTCAGGGCAGAACACCGGGGAGCTGTTTTTT. The V and J genes are TRBV18 and TRBJ2-2, with unresolved D. The V end lost 5 bases, the J end lost 1 base, and 5 bases lay between the germline ends. The germline gives CDR1 KGHSH, CDR2 LQKENI. The length of the CDR3 is 13 residues. Combining the CDR3 with reference TRBV18 and TRBJ2-2 gives the whole variable domain NAGVMQNPRHLVRRRGQEARLRCSPMKGHSHVYWYRQLPEEGLKFMVYLQKENIIDESGMPKERFSAEFPKEGPSILRIQQVVRGDSAAYFCASSGQNTGELFFGEGSRLTVL.

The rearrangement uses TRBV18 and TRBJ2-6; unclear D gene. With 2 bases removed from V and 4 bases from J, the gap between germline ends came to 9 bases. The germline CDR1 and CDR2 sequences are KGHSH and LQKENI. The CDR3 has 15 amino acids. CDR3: CASSPESSGANVLTF. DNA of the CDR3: TGTGCCAGCTCACCAGAGTCCTCAGGGGCCAACGTCCTGACTTTC.

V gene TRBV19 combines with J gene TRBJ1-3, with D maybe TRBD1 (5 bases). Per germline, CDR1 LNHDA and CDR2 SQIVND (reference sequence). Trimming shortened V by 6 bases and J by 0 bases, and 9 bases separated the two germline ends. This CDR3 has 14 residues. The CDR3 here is CASRETASGNTIYF. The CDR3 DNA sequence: TGTGCCAGTAGGGAGACAGCCTCTGGAAACACCATATATTTT.

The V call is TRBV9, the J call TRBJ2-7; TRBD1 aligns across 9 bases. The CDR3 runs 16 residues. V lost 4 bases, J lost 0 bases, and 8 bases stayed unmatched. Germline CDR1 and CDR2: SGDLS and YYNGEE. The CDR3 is CASSPQGALSSYEQYF. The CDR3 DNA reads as TGTGCCAGCAGCCCACAGGGGGCCTTAAGCTCCTACGAGCAGTACTTC.

CDR3 region: CASRRVRDQYF. The CDR3 DNA reads TGTGCCAGCAGACGCGTCCGGGACCAGTACTTC. J is TRBJ2-5 and V is TRBV7-2; weak D call: TRBD2 (5 bases). The CDR3 consists of 11 residues. Germline values: CDR1 SGHTA, CDR2 FQGNSA. V dropped 6 bases and J dropped 10 bases, with 12 bases sitting between them.

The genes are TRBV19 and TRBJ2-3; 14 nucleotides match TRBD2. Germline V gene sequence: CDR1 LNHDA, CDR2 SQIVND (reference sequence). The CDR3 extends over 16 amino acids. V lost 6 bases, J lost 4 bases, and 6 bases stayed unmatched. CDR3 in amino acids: CASSAKGLAGADTQYF. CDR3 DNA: TGTGCCAGTAGCGCGAAGGGACTAGCGGGAGCAGATACGCAGTATTTT.

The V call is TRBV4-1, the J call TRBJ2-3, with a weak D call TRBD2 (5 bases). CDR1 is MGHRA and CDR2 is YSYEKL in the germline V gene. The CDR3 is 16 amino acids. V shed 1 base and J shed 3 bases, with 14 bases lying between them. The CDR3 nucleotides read TGCGCCAGCAGCCAAGTAGCGAGAGAGCCGACAGATACGCAGTATTTT. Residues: CASSQVAREPTDTQYF.

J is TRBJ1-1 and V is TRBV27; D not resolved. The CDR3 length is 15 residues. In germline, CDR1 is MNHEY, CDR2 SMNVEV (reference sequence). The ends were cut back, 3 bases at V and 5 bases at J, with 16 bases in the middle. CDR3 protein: CASSLGRVDGTEAFF. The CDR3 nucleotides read TGTGCCAGCAGTTTGGGCAGAGTGGATGGGACTGAAGCTTTCTTT.

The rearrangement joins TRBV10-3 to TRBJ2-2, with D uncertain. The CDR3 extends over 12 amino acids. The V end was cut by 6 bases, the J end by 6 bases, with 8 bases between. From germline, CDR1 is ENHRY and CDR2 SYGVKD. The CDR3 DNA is TGTGCCATCAGGTCTCTTCCCGGGGAGCTGTTTTTT. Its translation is CAIRSLPGELFF.

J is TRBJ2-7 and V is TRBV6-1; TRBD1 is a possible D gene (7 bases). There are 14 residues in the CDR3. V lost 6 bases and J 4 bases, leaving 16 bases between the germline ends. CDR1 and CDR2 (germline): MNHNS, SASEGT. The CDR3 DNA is TGTGCCAGCAGCCAGGCGGGACAGTTATACGAGCAGTACTTC. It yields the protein CASSQAGQLYEQYF.

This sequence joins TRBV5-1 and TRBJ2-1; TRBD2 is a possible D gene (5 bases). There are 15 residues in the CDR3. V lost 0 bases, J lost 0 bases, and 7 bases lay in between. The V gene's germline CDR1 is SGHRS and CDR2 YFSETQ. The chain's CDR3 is CASSLGESSYNEQFF. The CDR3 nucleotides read TGCGCCAGCAGCTTGGGGGAGAGCTCCTACAATGAGCAGTTCTTC.

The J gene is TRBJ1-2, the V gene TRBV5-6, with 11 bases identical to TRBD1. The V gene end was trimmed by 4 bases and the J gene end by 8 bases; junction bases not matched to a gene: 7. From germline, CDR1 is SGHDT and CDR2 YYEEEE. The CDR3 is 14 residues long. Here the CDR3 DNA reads TGTGCCAGCAGCCCAGGACAGGGGGCGCGAGGCTACACCTTC. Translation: CASSPGQGARGYTF.

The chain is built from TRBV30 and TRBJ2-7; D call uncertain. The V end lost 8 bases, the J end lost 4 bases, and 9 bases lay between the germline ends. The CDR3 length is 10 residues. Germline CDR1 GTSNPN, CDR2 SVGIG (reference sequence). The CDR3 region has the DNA TGTGCCCTTGACGGGTACGAGCAGTACTTC. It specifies CALDGYEQYF.

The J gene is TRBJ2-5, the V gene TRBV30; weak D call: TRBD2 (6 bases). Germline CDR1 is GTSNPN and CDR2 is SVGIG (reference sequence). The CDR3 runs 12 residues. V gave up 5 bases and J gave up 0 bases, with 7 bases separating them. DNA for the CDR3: TGTGCCTGGGGGGACTACCAAGAGACCCAGTACTTC. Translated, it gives CAWGDYQETQYF.

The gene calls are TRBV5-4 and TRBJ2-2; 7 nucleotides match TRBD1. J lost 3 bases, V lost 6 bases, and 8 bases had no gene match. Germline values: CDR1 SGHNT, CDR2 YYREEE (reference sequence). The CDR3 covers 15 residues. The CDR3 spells CASTQDRWDTGELFF. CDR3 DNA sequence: TGTGCCAGCACCCAGGACAGGTGGGACACCGGGGAGCTGTTTTTT.

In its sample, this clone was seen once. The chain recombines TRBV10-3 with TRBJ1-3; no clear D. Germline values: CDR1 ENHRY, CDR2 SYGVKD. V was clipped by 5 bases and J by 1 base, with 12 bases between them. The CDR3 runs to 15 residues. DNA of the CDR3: TGTGCCATCAGTCCTGGTTCTATTTCTGGAAACACCATATATTTT. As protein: CAISPGSISGNTIYF.

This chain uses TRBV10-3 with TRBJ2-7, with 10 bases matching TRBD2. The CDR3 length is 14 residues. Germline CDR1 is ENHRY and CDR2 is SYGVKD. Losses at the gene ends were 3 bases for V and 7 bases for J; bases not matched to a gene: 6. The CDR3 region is CAISDTSGIGEQYF. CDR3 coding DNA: TGTGCCATCAGTGATACTAGCGGGATAGGGGAGCAGTACTTC.

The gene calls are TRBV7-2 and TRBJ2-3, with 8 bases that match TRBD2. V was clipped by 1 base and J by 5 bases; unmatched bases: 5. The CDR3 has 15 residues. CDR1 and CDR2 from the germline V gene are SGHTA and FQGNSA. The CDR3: CASSLGGTRQDTQYF. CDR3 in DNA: TGTGCCAGCAGCTTAGGGGGGACTAGACAAGATACGCAGTATTTT. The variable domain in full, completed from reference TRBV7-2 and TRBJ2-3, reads GAGVSQSPSNKVTEKGKDVELRCDPISGHTALYWYRQSLGQGLEFLIYFQGNSAPDKSGLPSDRFSAERTGGSVSTLTIQRTQQEDSAVYLCASSLGGTRQDTQYFGPGTRLTVL.

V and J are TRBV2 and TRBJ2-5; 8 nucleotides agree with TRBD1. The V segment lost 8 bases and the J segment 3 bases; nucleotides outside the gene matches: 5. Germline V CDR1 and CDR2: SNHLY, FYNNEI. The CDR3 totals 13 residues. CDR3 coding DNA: TGTGCCAGCTCCGGGACAGGAAAAGAGACCCAGTACTTC. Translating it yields CASSGTGKETQYF.

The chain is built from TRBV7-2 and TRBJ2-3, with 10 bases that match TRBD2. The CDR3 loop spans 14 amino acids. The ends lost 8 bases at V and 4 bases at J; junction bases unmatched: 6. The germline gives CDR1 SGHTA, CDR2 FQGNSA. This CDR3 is CASGSGRAADTQYF. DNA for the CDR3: TGTGCCAGCGGGAGCGGGAGGGCCGCAGATACGCAGTATTTT.

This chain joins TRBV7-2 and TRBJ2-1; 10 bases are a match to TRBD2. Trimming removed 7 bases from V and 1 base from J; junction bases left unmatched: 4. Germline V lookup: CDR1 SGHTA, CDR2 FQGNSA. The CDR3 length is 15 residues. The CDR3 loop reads CASTGLAASYNEQFF. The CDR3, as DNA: TGTGCCAGCACCGGACTAGCGGCTTCCTACAATGAGCAGTTCTTC.

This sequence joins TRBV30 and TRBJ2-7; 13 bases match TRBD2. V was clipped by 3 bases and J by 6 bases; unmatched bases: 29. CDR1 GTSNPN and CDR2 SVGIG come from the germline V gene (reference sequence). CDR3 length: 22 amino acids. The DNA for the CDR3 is TGTGCCTGGAGGCAGCGATGGATACAGGGGGTTTGGACTAGCGGGGGAGGGGGCGAGCAGTACTTC. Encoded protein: CAWRQRWIQGVWTSGGGGEQYF.

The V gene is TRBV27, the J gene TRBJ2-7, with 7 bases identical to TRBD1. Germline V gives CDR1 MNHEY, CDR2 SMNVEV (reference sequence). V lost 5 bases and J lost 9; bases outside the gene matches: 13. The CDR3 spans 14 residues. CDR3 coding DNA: TGTGCCAGCAGTCCCACGACAGGGTCCTTTTGGCAGTACTTC. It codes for CASSPTTGSFWQYF.